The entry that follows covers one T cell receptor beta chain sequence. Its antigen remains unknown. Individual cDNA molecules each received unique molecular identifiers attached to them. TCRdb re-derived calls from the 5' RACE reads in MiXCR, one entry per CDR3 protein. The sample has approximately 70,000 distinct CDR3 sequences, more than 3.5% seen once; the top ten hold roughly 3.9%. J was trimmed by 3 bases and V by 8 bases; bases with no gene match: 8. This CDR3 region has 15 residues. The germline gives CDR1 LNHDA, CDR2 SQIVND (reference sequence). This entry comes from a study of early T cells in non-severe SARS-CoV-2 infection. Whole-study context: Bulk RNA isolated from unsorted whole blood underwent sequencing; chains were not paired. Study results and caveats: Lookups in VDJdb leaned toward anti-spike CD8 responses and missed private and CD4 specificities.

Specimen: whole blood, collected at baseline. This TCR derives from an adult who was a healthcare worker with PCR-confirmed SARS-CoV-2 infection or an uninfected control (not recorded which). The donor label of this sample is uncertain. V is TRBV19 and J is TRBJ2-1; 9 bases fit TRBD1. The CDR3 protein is CASGTGTGGYNEQFF. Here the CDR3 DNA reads TGTGCCAGTGGGACAGGGACAGGCGGCTACAATGAGCAGTTCTTC.